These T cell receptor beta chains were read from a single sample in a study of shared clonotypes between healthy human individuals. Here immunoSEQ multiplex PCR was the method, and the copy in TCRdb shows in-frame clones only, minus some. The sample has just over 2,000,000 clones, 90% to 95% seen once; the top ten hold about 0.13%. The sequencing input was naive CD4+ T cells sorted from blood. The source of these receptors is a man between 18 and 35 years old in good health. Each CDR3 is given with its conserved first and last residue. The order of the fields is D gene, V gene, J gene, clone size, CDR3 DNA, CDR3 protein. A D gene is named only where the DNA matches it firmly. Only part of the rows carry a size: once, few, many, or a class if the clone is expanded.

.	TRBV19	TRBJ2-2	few	TGTGCCAGTAGTTTCGGTGGGAACACCGGGGAGCTGTTTTTT	CASSFGGNTGELFF
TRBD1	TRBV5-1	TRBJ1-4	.	TGCGCCAGCAGCTTCGGCCAGGGGGTATCAACTAATGAAAAACTGTTTTTT	CASSFGQGVSTNEKLFF
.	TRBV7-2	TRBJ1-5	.	TGTGCCAGCAGCTTGGGGGCCGCAAAAAATCAGCCCCAGCATTTT	CASSLGAAKNQPQHF
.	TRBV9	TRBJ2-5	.	TGTGCCAGCAGCGTGGCAGGCCTTCAAGAGACCCAGTACTTC	CASSVAGLQETQYF
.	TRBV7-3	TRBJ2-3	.	TGTGCCAGCAGCTTAACGCCCTCCACAGATACGCAGTATTTT	CASSLTPSTDTQYF
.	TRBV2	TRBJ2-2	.	TGTGCCAGCAGTGGCAGCAGGACGAACACCGGGGAGCTGTTTTTT	CASSGSRTNTGELFF
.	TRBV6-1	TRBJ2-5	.	TGTGCCAGCAGTGTTTCCCAAGTGGGGGAGACCCAGTACTTC	CASSVSQVGETQYF
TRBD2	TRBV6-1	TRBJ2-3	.	TGTGCCAGCTCACCGGGACTAGCACCAGATACGCAGTATTTT	CASSPGLAPDTQYF
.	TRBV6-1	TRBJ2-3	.	TGTGCCAGCAGTGTAACAGGCGGGGCAGATACGCAGTATTTT	CASSVTGGADTQYF
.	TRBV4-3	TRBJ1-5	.	TGCGCCAGCAGCCAAGAGGTGGGTCCGGGACAAACCCAGCATTTT	CASSQEVGPGQTQHF
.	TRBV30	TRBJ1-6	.	TGTGCCTGGAGTGTACGGGGGGGGCAGGGCAATTCACCCCTCCACTTT	CAWSVRGGQGNSPLHF
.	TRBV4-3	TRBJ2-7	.	TGCGCCAGCAGCCAAGTGAGGGGGGTTTCCTACGAGCAGTACTTC	CASSQVRGVSYEQYF
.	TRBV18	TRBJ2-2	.	TGTGCCAGCTCACCAATCCCGGGACTTAACACCGGGGAGCTGTTTTTT	CASSPIPGLNTGELFF
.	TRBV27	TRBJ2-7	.	TGTGCCAGCAGTTCGTTTGCCGCCAGGAGCTCCTACGAGCAGTACTTC	CASSSFAARSSYEQYF
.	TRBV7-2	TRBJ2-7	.	TGTGCCAGCAGCACCACAGGGAGGATAAGCTCCTACGAGCAGTACTTC	CASSTTGRISSYEQYF
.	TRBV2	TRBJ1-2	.	TGTGCCAGCAGTGAAGGGGGTGGCTACACCTTC	CASSEGGGYTF
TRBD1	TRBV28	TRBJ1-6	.	TGTGCCAGCAGTTTATGGGACAGGGCAGTGGGGGCCCTCCACTTT	CASSLWDRAVGALHF
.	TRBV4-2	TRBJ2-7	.	TGTGCCAGCAGCCTGCAGGAGGGAGCTGATTACGAGCAGTACTTC	CASSLQEGADYEQYF
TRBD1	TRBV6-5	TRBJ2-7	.	TGTGCCAGCAGTTACGCTTCCGGGACAGGAGTGTACGAGCAGTACTTC	CASSYASGTGVYEQYF
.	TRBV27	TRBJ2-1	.	TGTGCCAGCAGTTTTGGGACCCACAATGAGCAGTTCTTC	CASSFGTHNEQFF
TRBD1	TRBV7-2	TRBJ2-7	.	TGTGCCAGCAGTCCCGGACAGGGGCCATCCTACGAGCAGTACTTC	CASSPGQGPSYEQYF
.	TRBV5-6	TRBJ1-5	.	TGTGCCAGCAGCCCAACACCCAATAGCAATCAGCCCCAGCATTTT	CASSPTPNSNQPQHF
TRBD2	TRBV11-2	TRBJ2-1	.	TGTGCCAGCAGCTTAGCCCAGACTAGCGCCAATAGGGCTGAGCAGTTCTTC	CASSLAQTSANRAEQFF
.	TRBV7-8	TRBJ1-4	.	TGTGCCAGCAGCTCCCGGGATTCTAATGAAAAACTGTTTTTT	CASSSRDSNEKLFF
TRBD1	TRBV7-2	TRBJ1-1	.	TGTGCCAGCAGCTCCCGACAGGGGTCTGAAGCTTTCTTT	CASSSRQGSEAFF
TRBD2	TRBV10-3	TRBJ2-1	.	TGTGCCATCAGTGACGTAGCGGGGAAGCGGGATGAGCAGTTCTTC	CAISDVAGKRDEQFF
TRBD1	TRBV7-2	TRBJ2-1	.	TGTGCCAGCAGCTCCTGGGGGACAGGGGCGGAATACAATGAGCAGTTCTTC	CASSSWGTGAEYNEQFF
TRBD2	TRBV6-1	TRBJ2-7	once	TGTGCCAGCGGGAGGGAGGCGTCCTACGAGCAGTACTTC	CASGREASYEQYF
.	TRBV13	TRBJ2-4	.	TGTGCCAGCAGATCTGGTCTCGGGAAAAACATTCAGTACTTC	CASRSGLGKNIQYF
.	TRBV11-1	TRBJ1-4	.	TGTGCCAGCAGCCGACTCCGGGGCAGTAATGAAAAACTGTTTTTT	CASSRLRGSNEKLFF
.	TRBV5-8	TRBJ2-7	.	TGTGCCAGTATATCCGGGTCATACTCCTACGAGCAGTACTTC	CASISGSYSYEQYF
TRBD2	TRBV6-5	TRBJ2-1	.	TGTGCCAGCAGACCCGGACTAGCGTTTTACAATGAGCAGTTCTTC	CASRPGLAFYNEQFF
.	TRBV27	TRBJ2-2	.	TGTGCCAGCAGTTCGTGGAGGGGGAAGAACACCGGGGAGCTGTTTTTT	CASSSWRGKNTGELFF
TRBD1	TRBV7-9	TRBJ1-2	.	TGTGCCAGCAGCTTCCGACAGGGGGCAACGGCTGGCTACACCTTC	CASSFRQGATAGYTF
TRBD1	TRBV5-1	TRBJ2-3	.	TGCGCCAGCAGCTTATCCGGGACAGGGAAGACAGATACGCAGTATTTT	CASSLSGTGKTDTQYF
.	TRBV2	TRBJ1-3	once	TGTGCCAGCAGTGGACCACAGTTCCCCTCTGGAAACACCATATATTTT	CASSGPQFPSGNTIYF
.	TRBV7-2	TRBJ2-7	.	TGTGCCAGCAGCTTCCAGGGGGGCCAGTACGAGCAGTACTTC	CASSFQGGQYEQYF
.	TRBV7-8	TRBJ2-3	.	TGTGCCAGCAGCTTAGATTTGGTAAACACAGATACGCAGTATTTT	CASSLDLVNTDTQYF
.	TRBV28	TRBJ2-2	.	TGTGCCAGCAGTCCCATCCCAGCAGGGGTCTCCACCGGGGAGCTGTTTTTT	CASSPIPAGVSTGELFF
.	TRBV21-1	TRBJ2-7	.	TGTGCCAGCAGCAATAATAGCGGGAGGAGTACCTACGAGCAGTACTTC	CASSNNSGRSTYEQYF